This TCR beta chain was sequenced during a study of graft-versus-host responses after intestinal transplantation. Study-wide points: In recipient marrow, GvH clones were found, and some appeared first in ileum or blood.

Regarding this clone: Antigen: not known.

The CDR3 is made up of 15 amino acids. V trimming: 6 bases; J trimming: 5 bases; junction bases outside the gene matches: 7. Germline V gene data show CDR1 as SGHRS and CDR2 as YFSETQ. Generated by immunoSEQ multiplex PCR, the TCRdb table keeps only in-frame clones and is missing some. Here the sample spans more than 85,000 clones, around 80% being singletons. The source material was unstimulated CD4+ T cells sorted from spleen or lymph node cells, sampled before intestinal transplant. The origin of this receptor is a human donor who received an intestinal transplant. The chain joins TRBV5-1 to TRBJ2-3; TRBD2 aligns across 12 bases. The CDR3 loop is CASTWTSGIEDTQYF. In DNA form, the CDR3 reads TGCGCCAGCACCTGGACTAGCGGGATCGAAGATACGCAGTATTTT.